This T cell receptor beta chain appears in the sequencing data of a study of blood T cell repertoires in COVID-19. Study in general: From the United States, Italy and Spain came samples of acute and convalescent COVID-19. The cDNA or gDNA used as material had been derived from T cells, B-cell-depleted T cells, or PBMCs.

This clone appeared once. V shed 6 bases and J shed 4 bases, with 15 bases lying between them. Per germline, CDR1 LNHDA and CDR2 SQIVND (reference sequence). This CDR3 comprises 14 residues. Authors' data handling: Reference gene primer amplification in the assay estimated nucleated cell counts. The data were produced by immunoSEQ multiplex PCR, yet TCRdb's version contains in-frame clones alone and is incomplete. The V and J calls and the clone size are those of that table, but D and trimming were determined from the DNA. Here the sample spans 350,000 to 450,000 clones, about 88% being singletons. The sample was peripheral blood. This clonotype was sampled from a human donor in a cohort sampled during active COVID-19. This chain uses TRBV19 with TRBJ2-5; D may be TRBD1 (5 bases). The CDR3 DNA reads TGTGCCAGTAGCCCCCAGGGCGATTTAGAGACCCAGTACTTC. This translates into CASSPQGDLETQYF.